The present T cell receptor (beta chain) was sequenced within a study of blood T cell repertoires in COVID-19. The protocol was immunoSEQ multiplex PCR, while the TCRdb copy is restricted to in-frame clones and leaves out a portion. The data hold approximately 110,000 clones, with approximately 86% observed a single time. Trimming removed 6 bases from V and 2 bases from J, with 10 bases in between. This CDR3 is 14 amino acids long. CDR1 is KGHSH, CDR2 LQKENI, per germline. The TCR originated in a woman in her forties or fifties with active or convalescent COVID-19. The chain employs TRBV18 and TRBJ2-2; tentatively, D is TRBD1 (6 bases). Sequenced material: peripheral blood. DNA for the CDR3: TGTGCCAGCTCCGACAGGATTAACACCGGGGAGCTGTTTTTT. As protein: CASSDRINTGELFF.